The entry below describes one T cell receptor beta chain. This entry is derived from a study of identical twins. TCRdb independently ran MiXCR on the 5' RACE reads; one entry per CDR3 protein. The table includes approximately 1.8 million distinct CDR3 sequences, less than 40% detected once. CDR1 DFQATT and CDR2 SNEGSKA come from the germline V gene (reference sequence). The length of the CDR3 is 15 residues. V was clipped by 1 base and J by 4 bases, with 15 bases between them. The TCR was taken from a newborn girl in good health. V usage is TRBV20-1 and J usage is TRBJ2-3, with TRBD2 as a possible D gene (5 bases). The sequencing input was cord blood. CDR3 sequence reads: CSARASRGFADTQYF. CDR3 DNA: TGCAGTGCTAGAGCCTCACGGGGTTTTGCAGATACGCAGTATTTT.